The 10 T cell receptor beta chains given below trace back to one sample, sequenced in a study of OX40 agonist ivuxolimab in advanced cancers. Clones were read by immunoSEQ multiplex PCR, and TCRdb kept only the in-frame ones, dropping some. This table holds some 100,000 clones, 80% to 85% found once. The specimen was CD4+ or CD8+ T cells sorted from blood, collected in a trial of the OX40 agonist ivuxolimab. The source of these receptors is an adult with an advanced solid tumor such as melanoma, head and neck, liver or kidney cancer.

The rearrangement joins TRBV19 to TRBJ1-5; D unresolved. The V and J ends lost 7 bases and 7 bases respectively, with 20 bases between them. Germline CDR1 reads LNHDA; CDR2 reads SQIVND (reference sequence). This CDR3 has 15 residues. Written as DNA, the CDR3 is TGTGCCAGTAATCCCATCCAGGCGGGAGGACAGCCCCAGCATTTT. This translates into CASNPIQAGGQPQHF.

The genes are TRBV28 and TRBJ1-1, with D possibly matching TRBD1 (5 bases). Germline V gene lookup returns CDR1 MDHEN and CDR2 SYDVKM. V was cut by 11 bases and J by 3 bases, with 22 bases left in between. The CDR3 extends over 15 amino acids. The chain's CDR3 is CASWAGTGVDTEAFF. DNA of the CDR3: TGTGCCTCCTGGGCAGGGACGGGTGTGGACACTGAAGCTTTCTTT.

This chain joins TRBV5-4 and TRBJ2-7; TRBD2 might be the D (5 bases). Trimming stripped 1 base from V and 5 bases from J, with 10 bases between. This CDR3 has 13 residues. CDR1 is SGHNT and CDR2 is YYREEE in the germline V gene (reference sequence). The CDR3 protein is CASSLWGVNEQYF. CDR3 in DNA: TGTGCCAGCAGCTTGTGGGGAGTGAACGAGCAGTACTTC.

This clone was observed a few times. The J gene is TRBJ1-2, the V gene TRBV6-5, with a possible D match to TRBD1 (5 bases). V lost 3 bases to trimming and J lost 5 bases, with 13 bases between them. CDR1 is MNHEY and CDR2 is SVGAGI in the germline V gene. The CDR3 loop spans 14 amino acids. The CDR3 protein is CASSYGATPYGYTF. DNA of the CDR3: TGTGCCAGCAGTTATGGGGCCACACCTTATGGCTACACCTTC.

V and J are TRBV6-1 and TRBJ2-2, with D possibly being TRBD2 (6 bases). The V end was cut by 2 bases, the J end by 7 bases, with 11 bases between. The germline gives CDR1 MNHNS, CDR2 SASEGT. This CDR3 spans 14 amino acids. CDR3 residues: CASSESGAGGELFF. DNA for the CDR3: TGTGCCAGCAGTGAATCAGGAGCGGGCGGGGAGCTGTTTTTT.

The chain recombines TRBV7-2 with TRBJ1-6, with 7 bases lining up with TRBD1. V dropped 1 base and J dropped 7; count of bases not matched to a gene: 4. This CDR3 has 15 amino acids. From germline, CDR1 is SGHTA and CDR2 FQGNSA. DNA of the CDR3: TGTGCCAGCAGCTTAGTGGCAGGGGGAAATTCACCCCTCCACTTT. Translating it yields CASSLVAGGNSPLHF.

This rearrangement joins TRBV18 to TRBJ2-5; 7 nucleotides match TRBD1. The CDR3 runs 14 residues. The J segment lost 3 bases and the V segment lost 3 bases, leaving 4 bases of the junction unmatched. Germline-derived CDR1 and CDR2 are KGHSH and LQKENI. The CDR3 spells CASSPQGVEETQYF. As DNA, the CDR3 is TGTGCCAGCTCACCCCAGGGGGTCGAAGAGACCCAGTACTTC.

As for this clone: At one end, the junction sequence differs from germline, possibly due to a read error. This chain connects TRBV7-2 to TRBJ1-3; no clear D. The CDR3 loop spans 12 amino acids. Germline CDR1 is SGHTA and CDR2 is FQGNSA. CDR3 coding DNA: TGTGCCAGCAGTTTAGAAGGAAACACCATATATTTT. As protein: CASSLEGNTIYF.

The chain links TRBV5-1 to TRBJ1-2, with D perhaps matching TRBD1 (6 bases). Germline-derived CDR1 and CDR2 are SGHRS and YFSETQ. V lost 4 bases, J lost 1 base, and 20 bases lay in between. This CDR3 is 17 amino acids long. CDR3 nucleotide sequence: TGCGCCAGCAGCAGTGAGGGGGACCCAACCCTTAACTATGGCTACACCTTC. Translation: CASSSEGDPTLNYGYTF.

The V gene is TRBV28, the J gene TRBJ2-7; 8 bases map to TRBD2. V trimming: 6 bases; J trimming: 3 bases; junction bases outside the gene matches: 4. Germline lookup yields CDR1 MDHEN and CDR2 SYDVKM. CDR3 length equals 13 residues. Written as DNA, the CDR3 is TGTGCCAGCAGATTAAGCGGGAGCTACGAGCAGTACGTC. This encodes CASRLSGSYEQYV.